The source of this T cell receptor beta chain is a study of cytomegalovirus exposure and HLA in healthy donors. Profiling relied on immunoSEQ multiplex PCR, and the TCRdb table lists in-frame clones only, not all of them. The sample comprises around 200,000 clones, about three quarters of which are singletons, and 1% to 1.5% rests with the top ten. V shed 6 bases, J shed 6 bases, and the junction held 8 bases outside the gene matches. CDR1 and CDR2 (germline): SGHTA, FQGTGA. The CDR3 runs to 13 residues. The TCR was taken from a woman aged 30 to 39 in good health and CMV-seronegative. The source material was PBMCs. The chain has TRBV7-3 and TRBJ2-7, with 7 bases identical to TRBD2. CDR3 amino acids: CASRLAAGVEQYF. The CDR3 region has the DNA TGTGCCAGCAGGCTAGCGGCCGGGGTCGAGCAGTACTTC.